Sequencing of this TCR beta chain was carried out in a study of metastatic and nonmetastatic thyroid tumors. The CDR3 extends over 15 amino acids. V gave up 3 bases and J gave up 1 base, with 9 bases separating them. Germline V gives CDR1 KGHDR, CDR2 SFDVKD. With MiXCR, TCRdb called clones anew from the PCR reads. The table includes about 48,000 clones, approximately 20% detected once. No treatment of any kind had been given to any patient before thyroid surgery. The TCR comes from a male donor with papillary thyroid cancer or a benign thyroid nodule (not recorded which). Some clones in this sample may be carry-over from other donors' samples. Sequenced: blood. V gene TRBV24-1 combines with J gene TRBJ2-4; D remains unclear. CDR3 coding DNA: TGTGCCACCAGTGATAGAGACCCGGCCAAAAACATTCAGTACTTC. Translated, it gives CATSDRDPAKNIQYF.